This T cell receptor (beta chain) was observed in a study of blood T cell repertoires in COVID-19. Study overall: The United States, Italy and Spain provided the acute and convalescent COVID-19 samples.

The assay was immunoSEQ multiplex PCR, and TCRdb's table has in-frame clones only and misses some. The sample consists of 110,000 to 150,000 clones, around 79% of them appearing once. The CDR3 is 12 residues long. The V and J ends lost 10 bases and 6 bases, in that order; junction bases with no gene match: 3. Germline CDR1 is SNHLY and CDR2 is FYNNEI. Input material: peripheral blood. This receptor was identified in a man aged 55-75 years with acute or convalescent COVID-19. The V and J genes are TRBV2 and TRBJ2-2, with 9 bases aligning to TRBD1. The CDR3 loop reads CATTGGPGELFF. CDR3 DNA: TGTGCCACTACAGGGGGCCCCGGGGAGCTGTTTTTT.